This T cell receptor (beta chain) was retrieved from a study of T-cell reconstitution after alpha-beta-depleted transplantation in children (dated by TCRdb to the mid-2010s). Background on the whole study: Using TCR repertoire profiling, the study followed T-cell immune reconstitution in a quantitative way in children after TCRalphabeta/CD19-depleted allogeneic hematopoietic cell transplantation. Paper-wide results and their limitations: In some patients, the high TCRbeta diversity seen at day 60 was put down to recipient T cells and intrathymic progenitors that had survived conditioning. The frequencies of hyperexpanded clones fell over the following months, and after one year, T-cell counts and TCRbeta diversity were mostly attributed to newly produced T cells. The apparently early recovery of alphabetaT-cell counts about two months after transplant reportedly depended on only several hundred rapidly expanded clones that came from non-depleted graft cells.

Library preparation employed PCR. Sequenced on an Illumina HiSeq 2500. Molecular barcoding was employed in the preparation of TCR libraries, with unique molecular identifiers being used to normalize TCRbeta repertoire quantification. The public reads were run again by TCRdb, first through fastp at Q25 and then through MiXCR, and only productive beta chains were kept. Entries are consolidated by CDR3 protein sequence, retaining the most common genes and DNA. This sample gives a few hundred thousand distinct CDR3 sequences in total; over 9.5% of them show up just once. The ten top clones hold less than 9% of the sample. What this sample's treatment or condition label stands for: allogeneic hematopoietic cell transplantation with graft depleted of TCRalphabeta T cells and CD19 B cells. The children who served as transplant recipients had been given grafts of TCRalphabeta/CD19-depleted allogeneic hematopoietic cells.

The V and J ends are trimmed by 6 bases and 4 bases, leaving 13 bases between them. The CDR1 and CDR2 encoded by the germline V gene are SGHRS and YFSETQ. Counted from cysteine to phenylalanine, this CDR3 has 13 amino acids. Left in the record is the CDR3 DNA by itself, 39 bases read in frame from the first base. For this clonotype: Its antigen specificity is not known. The sample holds no much larger clone one base away, and base qualities are not on file.

This receptor was taken from a boy younger than two with acute myeloid leukemia, due to receive a stem cell transplant. The sample consisted of PBMCs, taken before TCRalphabeta/CD19-depleted stem cell transplant. The V gene is TRBV5-1 and the J gene is TRBJ1-2; confidence is insufficient to name the D gene. Read as DNA, the sequence is TGCGCCAGCAAGGATAACAGCCTCTATGGCTACACCTTC. This gives the protein CASKDNSLYGYTF.